One TCR beta chain is described in this entry. The antigen remains unidentified. From germline, CDR1 is MNHEY and CDR2 SVGAGI. The V and J ends lost 6 bases and 3 bases, in that order; junction bases with no gene match: 8. CDR3 size: 14 residues. The data originate from a study of CD8+ T cells in alopecia areata. Study-wide findings and caveats: Persistence in scalp and blood during tofacitinib was observed for many expanded lesional clones. Although TCR sharing was seen in mice, sharing across patients was less clear, possibly for HLA-related reasons.

In each case, RNA was isolated and then reverse transcribed into cDNA as the sequencing template. Clones were sequenced by immunoSEQ multiplex PCR, and TCRdb holds only the in-frame ones, with some missing. Here the sample spans some 200,000 clones, roughly 44% being singletons. This sample's treatment: oral pan-JAK inhibitor, 5-10 mg twice daily. The receptor was derived from a human donor with alopecia areata. The gene calls are TRBV6-5 and TRBJ2-7; 7 bases match TRBD1. The sample was CD4+ T cells sorted from blood, taken between weeks 36 and 40, from a patient treated with tofacitinib. In DNA form, the CDR3 reads TGTGCCAGCAGCCAGACAGGGTTCTACTACGAGCAGTACTTC. Translation gives CASSQTGFYYEQYF.